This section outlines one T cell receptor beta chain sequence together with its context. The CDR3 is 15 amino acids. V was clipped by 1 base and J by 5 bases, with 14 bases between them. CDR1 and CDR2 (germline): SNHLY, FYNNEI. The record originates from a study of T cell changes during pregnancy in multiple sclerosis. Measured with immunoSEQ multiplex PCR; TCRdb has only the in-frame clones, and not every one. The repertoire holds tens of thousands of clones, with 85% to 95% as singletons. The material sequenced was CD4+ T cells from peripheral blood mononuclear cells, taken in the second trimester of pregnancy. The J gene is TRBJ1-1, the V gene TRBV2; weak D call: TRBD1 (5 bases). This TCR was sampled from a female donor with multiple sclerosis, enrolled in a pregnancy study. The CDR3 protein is CASSEDRSGITEAFF. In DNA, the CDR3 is TGTGCCAGCAGTGAAGACCGGTCAGGGATTACTGAAGCTTTCTTT.